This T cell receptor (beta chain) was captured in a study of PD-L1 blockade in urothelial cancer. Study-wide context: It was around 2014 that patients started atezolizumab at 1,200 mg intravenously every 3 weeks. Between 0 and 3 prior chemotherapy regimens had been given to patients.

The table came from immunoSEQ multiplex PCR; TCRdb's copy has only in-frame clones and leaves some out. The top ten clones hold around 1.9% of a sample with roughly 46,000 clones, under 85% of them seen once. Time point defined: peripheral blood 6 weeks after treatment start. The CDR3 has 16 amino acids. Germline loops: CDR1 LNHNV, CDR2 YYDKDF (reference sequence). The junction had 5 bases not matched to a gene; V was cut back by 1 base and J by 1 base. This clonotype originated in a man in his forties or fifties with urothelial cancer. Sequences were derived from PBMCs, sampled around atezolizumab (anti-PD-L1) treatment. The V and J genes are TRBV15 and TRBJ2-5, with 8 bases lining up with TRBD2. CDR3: CATSRAGTSGQETQYF. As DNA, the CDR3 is TGTGCCACCAGCAGAGCCGGGACTAGTGGCCAAGAGACCCAGTACTTC.